What follows are 26 T cell receptor beta chains derived from one specimen sequenced in a study of blood T cell repertoires in COVID-19. Only in-frame clones appear in the TCRdb table, and some are missing; sequencing was by immunoSEQ multiplex PCR. The sample holds about 96,000 clones; approximately 90% are singletons and the top ten take 3.5% to 5%. Sequenced: peripheral blood. The origin of the receptors is a human donor with COVID-19, enrolled during active disease. The donor label of this sample is uncertain.

The chain couples TRBV19 to TRBJ2-2; TRBD2 aligns across 7 bases. Germline values: CDR1 LNHDA, CDR2 SQIVND (reference sequence). V gave up 5 bases and J gave up 0 bases; unmatched junction bases: 6. The CDR3 sequence is 16 residues long. This CDR3 reads CASSSRLAANTGELFF. For the CDR3, the DNA is TGTGCCAGTAGTTCCAGACTAGCAGCGAACACCGGGGAGCTGTTTTTT.

CDR3 protein: CASSSIGTSGGSYNEQFF. The CDR3, as DNA: TGTGCCAGCAGCTCGATCGGGACTAGCGGGGGCTCCTACAATGAGCAGTTCTTC. The chain recombines TRBV4-2 with TRBJ2-1, with TRBD2 identical over 14 bases. Germline CDR1 LGHNA, CDR2 YNFKEQ. J was trimmed by 0 bases and V by 5 bases; bases with no gene match: 6. The CDR3 contains 18 residues.

The chain carries TRBV5-4 and TRBJ2-7; TRBD1 matches at 7 bases. The CDR3 has 14 amino acids. CDR1 SGHNT and CDR2 YYREEE come from the germline V gene (reference sequence). V dropped 4 bases and J dropped 2; count of bases not matched to a gene: 6. The CDR3 DNA follows: TGTGCCAGCAGCGTCGACAGGGTAACCTACGAGCAGTACTTC. This sequence encodes CASSVDRVTYEQYF.

The chain joins TRBV28 to TRBJ1-6, with D perhaps matching TRBD1 (6 bases). The V gene's germline CDR1 is MDHEN and CDR2 SYDVKM. Trimming took 5 bases from V and 14 from J, leaving 16 bases between them. The CDR3 contains 13 residues. Written as DNA, the CDR3 is TGTGCCAGCAGTAAACCGGCAGGGGCAGCCCTCCACTTT. Translating it yields CASSKPAGAALHF.

The chain links TRBV7-6 to TRBJ2-1; the match to TRBD2 covers 7 bases. The V segment lost 1 base and the J segment 7 bases; nucleotides outside the gene matches: 4. Germline lookup yields CDR1 SGHVS and CDR2 FNYEAQ. The CDR3 covers 14 residues. The CDR3 DNA is TGTGCCAGCAGCTTAGGCTGGGGGGGAAATGAGCAGTTCTTC. Translation gives CASSLGWGGNEQFF.

This clone was picked up one time. V gene TRBV6-4 combines with J gene TRBJ1-6; tentative D call: TRBD1 (6 bases). The germline V and J ends were trimmed by 6 bases and 6 bases, with 12 bases remaining between them. Germline values: CDR1 MRHNA, CDR2 SNTAGT. This CDR3 contains 14 residues. This CDR3 is CASSSGTLNSPLHF. The CDR3 region has the DNA TGTGCCAGCAGCTCCGGGACACTTAATTCACCCCTCCACTTT.

The J gene is TRBJ1-1, the V gene TRBV4-1, with a tentative D call TRBD1 (5 bases). V was pared by 0 bases and J by 6 bases, with 17 bases between. CDR3 size: 16 residues. Germline V gene sequence: CDR1 MGHRA, CDR2 YSYEKL. CDR3 protein: CASSQEDRQFLAEAFF. CDR3 bases: TGCGCCAGCAGCCAAGAAGATAGACAGTTCTTAGCTGAAGCTTTCTTT.

The chain couples TRBV4-1 to TRBJ1-1, with 11 bases matching TRBD1. Looked up from germline, CDR1 is MGHRA and CDR2 is YSYEKL. V was pared by 7 bases and J by 0 bases, with 4 bases of the junction left unmatched. The CDR3 covers 15 residues. CDR3 nucleotides: TGCGCCAGCATAGGGACAGGGGGACTGAACACTGAAGCTTTCTTT. This codes for CASIGTGGLNTEAFF.

This rearrangement joins TRBV20-1 to TRBJ2-3; D is undetermined. Germline V gene lookup returns CDR1 DFQATT and CDR2 SNEGSKA (reference sequence). V dropped 6 bases and J dropped 2 bases, with 6 bases sitting between them. The CDR3 extends over 11 amino acids. For the CDR3, the DNA is TGCAGTGCCCCCGTCACAGATACGCAGTATTTT. Protein product: CSAPVTDTQYF.

The rearrangement uses TRBV18 and TRBJ1-1; no clear D. Per germline, CDR1 KGHSH and CDR2 LQKENI. Trimming removed 0 bases from V and 2 bases from J, with 10 bases in between. This CDR3 spans 15 amino acids. The CDR3 is CASSPPGDSNTEAFF. For the CDR3, the DNA is TGTGCCAGCTCACCACCGGGAGACTCAAACACTGAAGCTTTCTTT.

This rearrangement joins TRBV7-2 to TRBJ1-3; 8 nucleotides align to TRBD1. The CDR3 contains 16 residues. The germline CDR1 and CDR2 sequences are SGHTA and FQGNSA. Trimming removed 1 base from V and 2 bases from J; junction bases left unmatched: 4. CDR3 amino acids: CASSLVGTGPGNTIYF. The CDR3 nucleotides read TGTGCCAGCAGCTTAGTGGGGACAGGACCTGGAAACACCATATATTTT.

The chain is built from TRBV7-9 and TRBJ2-5, with 8 bases matching TRBD1. This CDR3 is 14 amino acids long. The ends lost 1 base at V and 3 bases at J; junction bases unmatched: 1. Germline CDR1 and CDR2: SEHNR and FQNEAQ (reference sequence). The CDR3 DNA sequence: TGTGCCAGCAGCTTAGGGACAGGGAAAGAGACCCAGTACTTC. Protein product: CASSLGTGKETQYF. Full variable domain (remainder filled in from reference TRBV7-9 and TRBJ2-5): DTGVSQNPRHKITKRGQNVTFRCDPISEHNRLYWYRQTLGQGPEFLTYFQNEAQLEKSRLLSDRFSAERPKGSFSTLEIQRTEQGDSAMYLCASSLGTGKETQYFGPGTRLLVL.

There are a few counts of this clone. This chain links TRBV2 with TRBJ1-5, with D perhaps matching TRBD1 (5 bases). Germline V lookup: CDR1 SNHLY, CDR2 FYNNEI. This CDR3 spans 15 amino acids. Trimming shortened V by 6 bases and J by 2 bases, and 14 bases separated the two germline ends. The CDR3 here is CASRGQGVRNQPQHF. For the CDR3, the DNA is TGTGCCAGCAGGGGCCAGGGTGTTCGCAATCAGCCCCAGCATTTT.

This clone was detected only a few times. The CDR3 DNA is TGTGCTGCAGGGATCTATGGCTACACCTTC. Translating it yields CAAGIYGYTF. V is TRBV7-6 and J is TRBJ1-2; D is possibly TRBD1 (5 bases). CDR1 is SGHVS and CDR2 is FNYEAQ in the germline V gene. The CDR3 loop spans 10 amino acids.

The rearrangement uses TRBV13 and TRBJ1-6; 12 positions match TRBD1. CDR1 is PRHDT, CDR2 FYEKMQ, per germline (reference sequence). Germline trimming cut 2 bases from V and 8 bases from J; bases unmatched to any gene: 4. This CDR3 has 16 amino acids. The CDR3 spells CASSLRGTGGHSPLHF. The CDR3 DNA follows: TGTGCCAGCAGCTTAAGGGGGACAGGGGGCCATTCACCCCTCCACTTT. The whole variable domain, remainder taken from reference TRBV13 and TRBJ1-6, is AAGVIQSPRHLIKEKRETATLKCYPIPRHDTVYWYQQGPGQDPQFLISFYEKMQSDKGSIPDRFSAQQFSDYHSELNMSSLELGDSALYFCASSLRGTGGHSPLHFGNGTRLTVT.

The rearrangement uses TRBV7-9 and TRBJ1-1; D remains ambiguous. Germline V gene sequence: CDR1 SEHNR, CDR2 FQNEAQ (reference sequence). There are 17 residues in the CDR3. The ends were cut back, 4 bases at V and 1 base at J, with 19 bases in the middle. The CDR3 DNA reads TGTGCCAGCAGCTCCCGAAGTGTCTATTCGGGGAACACTGAAGCTTTCTTT. Translated: CASSSRSVYSGNTEAFF.

This sequence joins TRBV15 and TRBJ2-5; no firm D call. Germline V gives CDR1 LNHNV, CDR2 YYDKDF (reference sequence). The V end was cut by 1 base, the J end by 5 bases, with 8 bases between. This CDR3 has 13 amino acids. The CDR3 DNA follows: TGTGCCACCAGCAGAGTACCGAGGGAGACCCAGTACTTC. The encoded protein is CATSRVPRETQYF. The full variable domain, in which reference TRBV15 and TRBJ2-5 provide the parts outside the CDR3, is DAMVIQNPRYQVTQFGKPVTLSCSQTLNHNVMYWYQQKSSQAPKLLFHYYDKDFNNEADTPDNFQSRRPNTSFCFLDIRSPGLGDTAMYLCATSRVPRETQYFGPGTRLLVL.

This chain uses TRBV2 with TRBJ2-7; 14 positions agree with TRBD2. The ends lost 11 bases at V and 4 bases at J; junction bases unmatched: 4. Germline lookup yields CDR1 SNHLY and CDR2 FYNNEI. The CDR3 runs to 13 residues. The chain's CDR3 is CARGTSGSYEQYF. CDR3 sequence (DNA): TGTGCCCGGGGGACTAGCGGGAGTTACGAGCAGTACTTC.

This chain links TRBV3-1 (or the pseudogene TRBV3-2) with TRBJ2-7, with D possibly TRBD2 on 5 matching bases. CDR3 length equals 14 residues. From germline, CDR1 is LGHDT and CDR2 YNNKEL (reference sequence). The V and J ends lost 0 bases and 3 bases respectively, with 9 bases between them. The CDR3 sequence is CASSQDWRVYEQYF. The CDR3 bases are TGTGCCAGCAGCCAAGATTGGCGGGTCTACGAGCAGTACTTC.

J is TRBJ2-7 and V is TRBV11-1, with D perhaps TRBD1 (6 bases). CDR3 length: 14 residues. Germline loops: CDR1 SGHAT, CDR2 FQDESV (reference sequence). Trimming took 4 bases from V and 3 from J, leaving 13 bases between them. The CDR3: CASSSRRGIYEQYF. CDR3 DNA: TGTGCCAGCAGCTCCCGTAGGGGGATCTACGAGCAGTACTTC.

This chain uses TRBV7-9 with TRBJ2-1; possible D gene TRBD2, 5 bases. The germline V gene encodes CDR1 SEHNR and CDR2 FQNEAQ (reference sequence). The CDR3 has 16 amino acids. Trimming removed 0 bases from V and 0 bases from J, with 9 bases in between. In DNA, the CDR3 is TGTGCCAGCAGCTTAGCAAGAGGGAACTCCTACAATGAGCAGTTCTTC. Amino acid sequence: CASSLARGNSYNEQFF.

The CDR3 sequence is CAIRPDRSNTEAFF. The CDR3 DNA reads as TGTGCCATCAGGCCGGACAGGTCTAACACTGAAGCTTTCTTT. V and J are TRBV10-3 and TRBJ1-1, with 7 bases aligning to TRBD1. The trim removed 6 bases at V and 2 bases at J, leaving 6 bases unmatched. Germline CDR1 reads ENHRY; CDR2 reads SYGVKD. The CDR3 runs to 14 residues.

The V call is TRBV7-3, the J call TRBJ2-1; 15 positions match TRBD2. The ends lost 3 bases at V and 0 bases at J; junction bases unmatched: 9. The CDR3 is made up of 20 amino acids. Germline CDR1 is SGHTA and CDR2 is FQGTGA. The CDR3 is CASSFWTSGGARSSYNEQFF. CDR3 nucleotide sequence: TGTGCCAGCAGCTTCTGGACTAGCGGGGGGGCCCGGAGCTCCTACAATGAGCAGTTCTTC.

The gene calls are TRBV6-5 and TRBJ2-7, with 8 bases aligning to TRBD2. V gave up 7 bases and J gave up 6 bases; unmatched junction bases: 11. Germline assignment: CDR1 MNHEY and CDR2 SVGAGI. This CDR3 region has 14 residues. The CDR3 here is CASTSGGRRGEQYF. The CDR3 nucleotides are TGTGCCAGCACCTCGGGAGGGCGACGAGGCGAGCAGTACTTC.

This rearrangement joins TRBV3-1 (or the pseudogene TRBV3-2) to TRBJ1-2; TRBD1 matches at 7 bases. In germline, CDR1 is LGHDT, CDR2 YNNKEL (reference sequence). The CDR3 sequence is 15 residues long. Trimming took 0 bases from V and 5 from J; bases not matched to a gene: 6. CDR3 sequence reads: CASSQESGTEYGYTF. The CDR3, as DNA: TGTGCCAGCAGCCAAGAGTCCGGGACAGAATATGGCTACACCTTC.

The chain uses TRBV9 and TRBJ1-6; D is possibly TRBD1 (5 bases). The ends were cut back, 4 bases at V and 9 bases at J, with 11 bases in the middle. The germline CDR1 and CDR2 sequences are SGDLS and YYNGEE. This CDR3 region has 13 residues. CDR3 loop: CASSSAGGSPLHF. The CDR3 DNA reads as TGTGCCAGCAGCTCCGCGGGGGGTTCACCCCTCCACTTT. The complete variable domain, with remaining parts taken from reference TRBV9 and TRBJ1-6, reads DSGVTQTPKHLITATGQRVTLRCSPRSGDLSVYWYQQSLDQGLQFLIQYYNGEERAKGNILERFSAQQFPDLHSELNLSSLELGDSALYFCASSSAGGSPLHFGNGTRLTVT.